This T cell receptor beta chain stems from a study of CD8 T cells in ankylosing spondylitis (dated by TCRdb to the late 2010s). Study-level background: To find TCR variants linked to disease, the study profiled T cell receptor beta repertoires in ankylosing spondylitis patients and healthy donors. Peripheral blood samples were taken, and synovial fluid was additionally collected from ankylosing spondylitis patients. The whole study cohort included about a hundred healthy donors and roughly 24 ankylosing spondylitis patients. Broader findings and caveats from the paper: Blood from ankylosing spondylitis patients appeared to be characterized by a TCR beta motif made up of 8 or 9 highly homologous amino acid variants. Some motif variants were previously reported in synovial fluid and blood of reactive arthritis patients, suggesting common disease-initiation mechanisms. Significant enrichment of the disease-linked clones was reported in matched synovial fluid samples from ankylosing spondylitis patients. In peripheral blood, the disease-linked clones were found at relatively low frequencies and had a CD8+ phenotype.

This clonotype was observed many times. Its recognized antigen is unknown. Per-base qualities were not stored, and no clone one base away is much larger. Sequencing relied on an Illumina HiSeq 2500. TCR beta libraries were prepared by quantitative 5'-RACE with molecular barcodes. The original pipeline was this. To identify disease-linked TCR variants, a new computational method was used, one built on a probabilistic model of VDJ rearrangement. The public reads were reanalyzed by TCRdb: fastp trimming at Q25, MiXCR alignment, in-frame beta chains only. CDR3 protein sequences are deduplicated, and each keeps its most common genes and DNA. V and J calls and clone size were set by TCRdb, not the authors. This sample holds about 540,000 distinct CDR3 sequences; about an eighth were observed only once. Of the sample, approximately 7% is held by the ten largest clones. V is reduced by 5 bases and J by 6 bases, leaving a spacing of 7 bases between them. CDR1 and CDR2 were assigned from the germline V gene as SGHAT and FQNNGV. The CDR3 starts with the cysteine, ends with the phenylalanine, and has 12 residues. Of all the DNA, just the CDR3 is kept, 36 bases in frame from base 1.

The chain is assembled from TRBV11-2 and TRBJ2-2, with the D gene call left open. This clonotype was obtained from a male donor with ankylosing spondylitis. Sample: blood, either unsorted or a sorted T cell fraction (not recorded which). The CDR3: CASSPGAGELFF. The nucleotide sequence reads as follows: TGTGCCAGCAGCCCAGGAGCCGGGGAGCTGTTTTTT.